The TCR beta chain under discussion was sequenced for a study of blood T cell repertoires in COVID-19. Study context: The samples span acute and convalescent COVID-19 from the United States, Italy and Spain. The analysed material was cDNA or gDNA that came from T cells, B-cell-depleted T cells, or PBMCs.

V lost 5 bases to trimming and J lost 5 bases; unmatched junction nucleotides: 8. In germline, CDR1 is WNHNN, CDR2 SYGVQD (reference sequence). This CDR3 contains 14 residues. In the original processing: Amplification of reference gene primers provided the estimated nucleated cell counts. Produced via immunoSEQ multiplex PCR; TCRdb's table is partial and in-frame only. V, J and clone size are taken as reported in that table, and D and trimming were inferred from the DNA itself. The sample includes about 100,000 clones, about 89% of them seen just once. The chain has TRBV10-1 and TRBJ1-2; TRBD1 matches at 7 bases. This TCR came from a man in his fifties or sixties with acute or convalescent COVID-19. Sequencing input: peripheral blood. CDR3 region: CASSTFRGSYGYTF. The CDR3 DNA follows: TGCGCCAGCAGTACCTTCAGGGGGTCATATGGCTACACCTTC.